This passage covers 21 T cell receptor beta chains from one sample sequenced in a study of cytomegalovirus exposure and HLA in healthy donors. In the PCR, 60 Vbeta and 13 Jbeta primers were used. Sequencing was performed with immunoSEQ multiplex PCR; in TCRdb, only in-frame clones are kept and a portion is missing. Among almost 200,000 clones listed, around 78% were seen once. The sample comprised PBMCs. The source is a man aged 25-45 years in good health and CMV-seronegative.

J is TRBJ2-7 and V is TRBV28, with TRBD1 as a possible D gene (7 bases). The V end lost 6 bases, the J end lost 9 bases, and 27 bases lay between the germline ends. CDR1 is MDHEN and CDR2 is SYDVKM in the germline V gene. This CDR3 is 16 amino acids long. In DNA form, the CDR3 reads TGTGCCAGCAGCTTCCCCACCGGAGGGGGCGGTCGGGGGCAGTACTTC. It translates to CASSFPTGGGGRGQYF.

This clone was recorded a few times. The rearrangement uses TRBV5-1 and TRBJ1-3; D not certain. CDR1 SGHRS and CDR2 YFSETQ come from the germline V gene. This CDR3 contains 14 residues. Trimming removed 4 bases from V and 6 bases from J, with 14 bases in between. CDR3: CASSQARSENTIYF. The CDR3 DNA sequence: TGCGCCAGCAGCCAGGCTCGATCCGAAAACACCATATATTTT.

This rearrangement joins TRBV18 to TRBJ2-3; the match to TRBD2 covers 8 bases. V dropped 2 bases and J dropped 4; count of bases not matched to a gene: 2. Germline V gene lookup returns CDR1 KGHSH and CDR2 LQKENI. This CDR3 region has 14 residues. The DNA of the CDR3 is TGTGCCAGCTCACCAGCGGGAGGAGCAGATACGCAGTATTTT. It specifies CASSPAGGADTQYF.

V gene TRBV19 combines with J gene TRBJ2-1, with 7 bases that match TRBD2. Germline-derived CDR1 and CDR2 are LNHDA and SQIVND (reference sequence). The junction had 10 bases not matched to a gene; V was cut back by 3 bases and J by 8 bases. This CDR3 is built from 15 residues. The CDR3 nucleotides read TGTGCCAGTAGTATTTCGGCGGGAGTCACGGATGAGCAGTTCTTC. This gives the protein CASSISAGVTDEQFF.

As concerns this clone: The sample contains more than one DNA sequence encoding this CDR3. The chain recombines TRBV27 with TRBJ2-1; 10 bases match TRBD1. The length of the CDR3 is 13 residues. V lost 8 bases and J lost 7; bases outside the gene matches: 5. CDR1 is MNHEY and CDR2 is SMNVEV in the germline V gene (reference sequence). The CDR3 nucleotides are TGTGCCAGCGGAGACAGGGGGCGAAATGAGCAGTTCTTC. Protein: CASGDRGRNEQFF.

This rearrangement joins TRBV5-6 to TRBJ1-3; tentatively, D is TRBD1 (6 bases). Trimming took off 0 bases at V and 2 bases at J, with 6 bases between the two ends. Germline CDR1 is SGHDT and CDR2 is YYEEEE. The CDR3 extends over 14 amino acids. Written as DNA, the CDR3 is TGTGCCAGCAGCTTGGGACAGGCTGGAAACACCATATATTTT. It translates to CASSLGQAGNTIYF. The variable domain in full, with the rest retrieved from reference TRBV5-6 and TRBJ1-3, is DAGVTQSPTHLIKTRGQQVTLRCSPKSGHDTVSWYQQALGQGPQFIFQYYEEEERQRGNFPDRFSGHQFPNYSSELNVNALLLGDSALYLCASSLGQAGNTIYFGEGSWLTVV.

This clone has just one count. The chain couples TRBV5-1 to TRBJ2-5, with 7 bases aligning to TRBD1. CDR3 length: 13 amino acids. V shed 4 bases, J shed 4 bases, and the junction held 4 bases outside the gene matches. Germline V gene sequence: CDR1 SGHRS, CDR2 YFSETQ. CDR3 sequence: CASSAAGGETQYF. The CDR3 region has the DNA TGCGCCAGCAGCGCGGCAGGGGGAGAGACCCAGTACTTC. The full variable domain, in which reference TRBV5-1 and TRBJ2-5 provide the parts outside the CDR3, is KAGVTQTPRYLIKTRGQQVTLSCSPISGHRSVSWYQQTPGQGLQFLFEYFSETQRNKGNFPGRFSGRQFSNSRSEMNVSTLELGDSALYLCASSAAGGETQYFGPGTRLLVL.

The CDR3 is CASSLSPGAYKRGSNQPQHF. CDR3 nucleotides: TGTGCCAGCAGTTTATCCCCAGGGGCGTATAAGAGAGGTAGCAATCAGCCCCAGCATTTT. The chain joins TRBV28 to TRBJ1-5; tentatively, D is TRBD1 (6 bases). The V gene lost 1 base and the J gene lost 0 bases, with 22 bases spanning the gap. Germline V gene lookup returns CDR1 MDHEN and CDR2 SYDVKM. The CDR3 runs 20 residues.

This clone was observed many times. The chain joins TRBV10-2 to TRBJ2-3; 7 bases are a match to TRBD2. V shed 3 bases and J 4 bases; nucleotides not matched to a gene: 10. The germline gives CDR1 WSHSY, CDR2 SAAADI. The CDR3 loop spans 16 amino acids. CDR3 coding DNA: TGCGCCAGCAGTGAATTGGAGGGAGGGCCGTCAGATACGCAGTATTTT. It encodes CASSELEGGPSDTQYF.

The chain has TRBV15 and TRBJ2-2, with 7 positions matching TRBD2. Per the germline V gene, CDR1 is LNHNV and CDR2 is YYDKDF (reference sequence). The V segment lost 3 bases and the J segment 6 bases; nucleotides outside the gene matches: 7. The CDR3 loop spans 15 amino acids. CDR3: CATSRKREGAGELFF. In nucleotides, the CDR3 is TGTGCCACCAGCAGGAAGCGGGAAGGAGCCGGGGAGCTGTTTTTT.

This clone was detected once. The J gene is TRBJ2-1, the V gene TRBV10-2; TRBD1 might be the D (8 bases). The CDR3 is made up of 14 amino acids. V was cut by 8 bases and J by 7 bases, with 18 bases left in between. The germline CDR1 and CDR2 sequences are WSHSY and SAAADI. CDR3 coding DNA: TGCGCCAGCTTCCGGACAGGGAGGGAGAATGAGCAGTTCTTC. Translating it yields CASFRTGRENEQFF.

This chain connects TRBV5-1 to TRBJ2-7, with D hard to call. CDR1 is SGHRS and CDR2 is YFSETQ in the germline V gene. CDR3 length: 14 amino acids. Trimming took 3 bases from V and 6 from J, leaving 16 bases between them. Written as DNA, the CDR3 is TGCGCCAGCAGCTCCCAGGAAGTTTTGGGCGAGCAGTACTTC. Translation: CASSSQEVLGEQYF.

This clone has just a few counts. The chain links TRBV27 to TRBJ2-4, with D tentatively TRBD1 (5 bases). Germline values: CDR1 MNHEY, CDR2 SMNVEV (reference sequence). The CDR3 has 15 amino acids. Trimming removed 4 bases from V and 1 base from J, with 11 bases in between. The CDR3, as DNA: TGTGCCAGCAGTTCCCCAGGGTTGGCCAAAAACATTCAGTACTTC. Its translation is CASSSPGLAKNIQYF.

V is TRBV2 and J is TRBJ2-3; TRBD2 matches at 8 bases. CDR1 SNHLY and CDR2 FYNNEI come from the germline V gene. The CDR3 has 19 residues. Trimming at V came to 2 bases and at J to 4 bases, leaving 17 bases not matched to a gene. The CDR3 bases are TGTGCCAGCAGTGAATCCCCATTATGGATAGCGGGAAATCCAGATACGCAGTATTTT. Its translation: CASSESPLWIAGNPDTQYF.

The chain couples TRBV5-8 to TRBJ2-7; TRBD1 aligns across 9 bases. The CDR3 contains 15 residues. From germline, CDR1 is SGHTS and CDR2 YDEGEE. V lost 0 bases, J lost 6 bases, and 7 bases stayed unmatched. The CDR3 loop is CASSLGGQGMSEQYF. Written as DNA, the CDR3 is TGTGCCAGCAGCTTGGGGGGACAGGGAATGAGCGAGCAGTACTTC.

The chain combines TRBV11-2 with TRBJ1-2, with D uncertain. Germline-derived CDR1 and CDR2 are SGHAT and FQNNGV. The V gene lost 0 bases and the J gene lost 7 bases, with 15 bases spanning the gap. The length of the CDR3 is 15 residues. DNA for the CDR3: TGTGCCAGCAGCTTAGAGGCCCTTACTACGGCTGGCTACACCTTC. It is translated as CASSLEALTTAGYTF.

This rearrangement joins TRBV28 to TRBJ1-2; D call uncertain. The germline V and J ends were trimmed by 0 bases and 8 bases, with 10 bases remaining between them. The CDR3 spans 13 residues. Germline values: CDR1 MDHEN, CDR2 SYDVKM. The DNA for the CDR3 is TGTGCCAGCAGTTTATGGGGCCTTACGGGCTACACCTTC. The encoded protein is CASSLWGLTGYTF.

This sequence joins TRBV28 and TRBJ1-5; 7 bases are shared with TRBD1. J gave up 6 bases and V 3 bases, and 5 bases lay outside the gene matches. Germline-derived CDR1 and CDR2 are MDHEN and SYDVKM. The CDR3 is 14 amino acids. The CDR3 protein is CASSFVTGTQPQHF. CDR3 nucleotide sequence: TGTGCCAGCAGTTTCGTGACAGGGACTCAGCCCCAGCATTTT.

This clone was recorded a few times. The CDR3 reads CASSESVGLAGINYGYTF. Written as DNA, the CDR3 is TGCGCCAGCAGTGAGTCTGTTGGTTTGGCAGGGATTAACTATGGCTACACCTTC. The chain uses TRBV10-2 and TRBJ1-2; D may be TRBD1 (5 bases). The V gene's germline CDR1 is WSHSY and CDR2 SAAADI. This CDR3 is 18 amino acids long. Deletions cut 0 bases from V and 1 base from J, with 18 bases between.

The V call is TRBV29-1, the J call TRBJ1-1, with D perhaps TRBD1 (5 bases). V gave up 1 base and J gave up 4 bases, with 13 bases separating them. The CDR3 extends over 14 amino acids. Germline CDR1 reads SQVTM; CDR2 reads ANQGSEA. For the CDR3, the DNA is TGCAGCGTTGAAGTACCAGGGAGGGTCACTGAAGCTTTCTTT. It specifies CSVEVPGRVTEAFF.

This chain connects TRBV5-1 to TRBJ2-7, with TRBD2 identical over 13 bases. The germline gives CDR1 SGHRS, CDR2 YFSETQ. Trimming at V came to 4 bases and at J to 0 bases, leaving 4 bases not matched to a gene. The CDR3 is 16 amino acids. This chain's CDR3 is CASSPTSGRSSYEQYF. CDR3 DNA sequence: TGCGCCAGCAGCCCGACTAGCGGGAGGTCCTCCTACGAGCAGTACTTC.